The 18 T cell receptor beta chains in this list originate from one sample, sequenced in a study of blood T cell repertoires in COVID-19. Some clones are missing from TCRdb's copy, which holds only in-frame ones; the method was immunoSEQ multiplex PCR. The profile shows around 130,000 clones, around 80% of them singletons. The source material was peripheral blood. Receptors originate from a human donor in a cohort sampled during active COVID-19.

The CDR3 region is CASQQGAEAFF. For the CDR3, the DNA is TGTGCCAGCCAACAGGGAGCCGAAGCTTTCTTT. The chain uses TRBV19 and TRBJ1-1; possible D gene TRBD1, 6 bases. V lost 9 bases and J lost 8, with 13 bases in between. The CDR3 contains 11 residues. Germline V gene sequence: CDR1 LNHDA, CDR2 SQIVND (reference sequence).

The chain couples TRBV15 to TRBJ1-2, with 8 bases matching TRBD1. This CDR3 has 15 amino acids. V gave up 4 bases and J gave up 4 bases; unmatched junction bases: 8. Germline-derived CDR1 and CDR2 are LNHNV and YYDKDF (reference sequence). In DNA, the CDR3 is TGTGCCACCAGCATGGGGACAGGAGATATCTATGGCTACACCTTC. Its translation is CATSMGTGDIYGYTF.

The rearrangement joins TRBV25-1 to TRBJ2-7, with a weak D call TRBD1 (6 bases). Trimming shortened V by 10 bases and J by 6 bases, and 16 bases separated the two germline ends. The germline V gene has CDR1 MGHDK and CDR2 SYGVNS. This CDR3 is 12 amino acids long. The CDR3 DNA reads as TGTGCCACCAGAGGGGACACCCGCGAGCAGTACTTC. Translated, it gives CATRGDTREQYF.

The CDR3 coding sequence is TGCGCCAGCAGCTTCGGACAGGGCACAGATACGCAGTATTTT. Residues: CASSFGQGTDTQYF. V gene TRBV5-1 combines with J gene TRBJ2-3, with TRBD1 matching 7 bases. J gave up 1 base and V 2 bases, and 1 base lay outside the gene matches. The CDR3 has 14 amino acids. CDR1 SGHRS and CDR2 YFSETQ come from the germline V gene.

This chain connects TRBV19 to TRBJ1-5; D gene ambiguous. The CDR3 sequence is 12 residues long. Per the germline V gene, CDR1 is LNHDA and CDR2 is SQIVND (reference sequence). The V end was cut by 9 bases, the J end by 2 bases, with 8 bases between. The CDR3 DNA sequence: TGTGCCAGCCGCCGAGGCAATCAGCCCCAGCATTTT. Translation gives CASRRGNQPQHF. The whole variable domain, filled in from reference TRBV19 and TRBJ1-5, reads DGGITQSPKYLFRKEGQNVTLSCEQNLNHDAMYWYRQDPGQGLRLIYYSQIVNDFQKGDIAEGYSVSREKKESFPLTVTSAQKNPTAFYLCASRRGNQPQHFGDGTRLSIL.

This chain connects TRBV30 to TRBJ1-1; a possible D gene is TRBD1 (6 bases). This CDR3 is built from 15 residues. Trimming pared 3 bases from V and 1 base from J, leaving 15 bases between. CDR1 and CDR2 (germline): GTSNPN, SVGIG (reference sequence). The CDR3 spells CAWRELGQTNTEAFF. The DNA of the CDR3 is TGTGCCTGGAGAGAACTCGGACAGACGAACACTGAAGCTTTCTTT.

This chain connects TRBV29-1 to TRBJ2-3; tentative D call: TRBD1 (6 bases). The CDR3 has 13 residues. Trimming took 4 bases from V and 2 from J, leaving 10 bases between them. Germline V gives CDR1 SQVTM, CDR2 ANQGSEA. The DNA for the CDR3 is TGCAGCGTTGCCTACAGGGCCACAGATACGCAGTATTTT. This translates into CSVAYRATDTQYF.

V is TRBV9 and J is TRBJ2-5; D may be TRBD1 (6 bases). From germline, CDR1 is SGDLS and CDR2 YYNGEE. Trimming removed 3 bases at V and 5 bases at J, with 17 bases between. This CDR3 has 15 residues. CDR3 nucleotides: TGTGCCAGCAGCGCCGCCGGACAGAGACGGGAGACCCAGTACTTC. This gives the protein CASSAAGQRRETQYF.

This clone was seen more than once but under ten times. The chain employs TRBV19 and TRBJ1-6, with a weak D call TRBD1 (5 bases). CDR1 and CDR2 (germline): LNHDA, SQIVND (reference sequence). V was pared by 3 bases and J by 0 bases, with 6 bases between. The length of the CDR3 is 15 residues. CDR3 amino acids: CASSMGLSYNSPLHF. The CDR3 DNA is TGTGCCAGTAGTATGGGACTCTCCTATAATTCACCCCTCCACTTT.

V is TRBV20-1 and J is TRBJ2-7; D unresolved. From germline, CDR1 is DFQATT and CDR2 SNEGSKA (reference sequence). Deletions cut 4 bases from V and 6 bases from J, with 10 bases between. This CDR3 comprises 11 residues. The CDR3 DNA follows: TGCAGTGCTACCCGCCGCGGCGAGCAGTACTTC. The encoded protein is CSATRRGEQYF.

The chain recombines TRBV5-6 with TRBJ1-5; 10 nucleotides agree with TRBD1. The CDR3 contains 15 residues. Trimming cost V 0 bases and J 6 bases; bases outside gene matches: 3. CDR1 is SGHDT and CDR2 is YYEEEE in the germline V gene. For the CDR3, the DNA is TGTGCCAGCAGCTTGGGACAGGGGGCCTTTCAGCCCCAGCATTTT. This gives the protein CASSLGQGAFQPQHF. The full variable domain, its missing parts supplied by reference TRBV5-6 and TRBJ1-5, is DAGVTQSPTHLIKTRGQQVTLRCSPKSGHDTVSWYQQALGQGPQFIFQYYEEEERQRGNFPDRFSGHQFPNYSSELNVNALLLGDSALYLCASSLGQGAFQPQHFGDGTRLSIL.

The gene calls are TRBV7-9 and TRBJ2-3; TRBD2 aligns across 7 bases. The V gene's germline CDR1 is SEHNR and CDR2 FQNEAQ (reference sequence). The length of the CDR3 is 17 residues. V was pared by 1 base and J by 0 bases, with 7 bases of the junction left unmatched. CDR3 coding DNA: TGTGCCAGCAGCTTAGTATCGGCTAGCGGAAGCACAGATACGCAGTATTTT. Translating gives CASSLVSASGSTDTQYF.

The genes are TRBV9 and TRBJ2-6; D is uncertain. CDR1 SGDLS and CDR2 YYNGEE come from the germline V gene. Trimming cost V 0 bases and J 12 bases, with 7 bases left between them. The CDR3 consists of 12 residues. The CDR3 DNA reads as TGTGCCAGCAGCGTAGTACCGGGCGTCCTGACTTTC. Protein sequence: CASSVVPGVLTF. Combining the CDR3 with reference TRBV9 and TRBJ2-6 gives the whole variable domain DSGVTQTPKHLITATGQRVTLRCSPRSGDLSVYWYQQSLDQGLQFLIQYYNGEERAKGNILERFSAQQFPDLHSELNLSSLELGDSALYFCASSVVPGVLTFGAGSRLTVL.

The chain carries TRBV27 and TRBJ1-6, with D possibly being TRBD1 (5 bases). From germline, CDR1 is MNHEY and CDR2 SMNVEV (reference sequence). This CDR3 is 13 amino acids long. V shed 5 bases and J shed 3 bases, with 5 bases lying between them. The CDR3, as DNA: TGTGCCAGCAGTCAGGGCTATAATTCACCCCTCCACTTT. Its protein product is CASSQGYNSPLHF.

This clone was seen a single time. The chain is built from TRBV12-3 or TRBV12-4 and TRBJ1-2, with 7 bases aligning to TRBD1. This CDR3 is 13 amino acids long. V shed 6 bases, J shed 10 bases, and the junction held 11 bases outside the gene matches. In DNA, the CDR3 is TGTGCCAGCAGCCCCATCGGACAGGAGGTCTACACCTTC. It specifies CASSPIGQEVYTF.

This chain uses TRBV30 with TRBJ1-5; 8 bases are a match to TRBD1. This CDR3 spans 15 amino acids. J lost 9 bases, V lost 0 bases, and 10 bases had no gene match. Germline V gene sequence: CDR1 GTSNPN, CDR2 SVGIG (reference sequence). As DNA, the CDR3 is TGTGCCTGGAGTGTCGGGACAGGTCGTTTGTTGCCCCAGCATTTT. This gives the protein CAWSVGTGRLLPQHF. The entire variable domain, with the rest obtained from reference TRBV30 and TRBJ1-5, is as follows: SQTIHQWPATLVQPVGSPLSLECTVEGTSNPNLYWYRQAAGRGLQLLFYSVGIGQISSEVPQNLSASRPQDRQFILSSKKLLLSDSGFYLCAWSVGTGRLLPQHFGDGTRLSIL.

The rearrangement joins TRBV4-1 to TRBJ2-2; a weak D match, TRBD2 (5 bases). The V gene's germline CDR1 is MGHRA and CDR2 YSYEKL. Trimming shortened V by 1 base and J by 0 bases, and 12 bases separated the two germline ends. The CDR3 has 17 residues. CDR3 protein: CASSQVGLATNTGELFF. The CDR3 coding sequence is TGCGCCAGCAGCCAAGTCGGACTGGCAACGAACACCGGGGAGCTGTTTTTT.

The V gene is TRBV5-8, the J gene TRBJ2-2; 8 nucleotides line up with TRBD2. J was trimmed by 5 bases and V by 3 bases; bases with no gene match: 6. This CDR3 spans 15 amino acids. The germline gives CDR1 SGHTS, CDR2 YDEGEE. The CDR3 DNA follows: TGTGCCAGCAGCTGGGCGGGGGGACGGACCGGGGAGCTGTTTTTT. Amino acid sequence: CASSWAGGRTGELFF.